The entry below describes one T cell receptor (beta chain). What it recognizes is unknown. Preparation of the TCRbeta library was carried out with unique molecular identifiers. From the PCR reads, TCRdb called clonotypes with MiXCR, one entry per CDR3 protein. The repertoire holds approximately 500,000 distinct CDR3 sequences, with 10% to 13% as singletons. This sample is part of a study of T-cell reconstitution after alpha-beta-depleted transplantation in children. Study-level results: T cells produced anew were the main source of T-cell counts and diversity one year after transplant.

This sample comprised PBMCs, obtained before TCRalphabeta/CD19-depleted stem cell transplant. The sequence was collected from a child under 10 years old with inherited bone marrow failure, due to receive a stem cell transplant.

CDR3 protein: CASSQVGSRGIRNGYTF. The CDR3 nucleotides read TGCGCCAGCAGCCAAGTCGGGAGCAGGGGAATTCGTAATGGCTACACCTTC. This chain uses TRBV4-1 with TRBJ1-2; a weak D match, TRBD1 (6 bases). V was clipped by 1 base and J by 6 bases, with 21 bases between them. Per germline, CDR1 MGHRA and CDR2 YSYEKL. The CDR3 is 17 residues long.